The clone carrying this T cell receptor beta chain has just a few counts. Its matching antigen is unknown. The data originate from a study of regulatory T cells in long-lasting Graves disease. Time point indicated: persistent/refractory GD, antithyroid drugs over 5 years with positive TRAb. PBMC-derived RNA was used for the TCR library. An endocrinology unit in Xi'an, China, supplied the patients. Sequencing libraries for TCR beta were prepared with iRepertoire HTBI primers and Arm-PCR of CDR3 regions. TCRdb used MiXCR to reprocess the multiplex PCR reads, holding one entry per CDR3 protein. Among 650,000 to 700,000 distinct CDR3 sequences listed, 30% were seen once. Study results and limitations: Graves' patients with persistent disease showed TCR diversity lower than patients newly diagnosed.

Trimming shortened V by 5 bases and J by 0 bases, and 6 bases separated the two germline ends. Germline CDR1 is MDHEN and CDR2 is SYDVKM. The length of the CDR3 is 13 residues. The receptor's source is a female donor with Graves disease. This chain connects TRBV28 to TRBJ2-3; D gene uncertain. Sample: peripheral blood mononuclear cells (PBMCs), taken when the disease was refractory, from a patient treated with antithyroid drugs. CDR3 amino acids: CASSRDSTDTQYF. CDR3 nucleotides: TGTGCCAGCAGTCGAGATAGCACAGATACGCAGTATTTT.